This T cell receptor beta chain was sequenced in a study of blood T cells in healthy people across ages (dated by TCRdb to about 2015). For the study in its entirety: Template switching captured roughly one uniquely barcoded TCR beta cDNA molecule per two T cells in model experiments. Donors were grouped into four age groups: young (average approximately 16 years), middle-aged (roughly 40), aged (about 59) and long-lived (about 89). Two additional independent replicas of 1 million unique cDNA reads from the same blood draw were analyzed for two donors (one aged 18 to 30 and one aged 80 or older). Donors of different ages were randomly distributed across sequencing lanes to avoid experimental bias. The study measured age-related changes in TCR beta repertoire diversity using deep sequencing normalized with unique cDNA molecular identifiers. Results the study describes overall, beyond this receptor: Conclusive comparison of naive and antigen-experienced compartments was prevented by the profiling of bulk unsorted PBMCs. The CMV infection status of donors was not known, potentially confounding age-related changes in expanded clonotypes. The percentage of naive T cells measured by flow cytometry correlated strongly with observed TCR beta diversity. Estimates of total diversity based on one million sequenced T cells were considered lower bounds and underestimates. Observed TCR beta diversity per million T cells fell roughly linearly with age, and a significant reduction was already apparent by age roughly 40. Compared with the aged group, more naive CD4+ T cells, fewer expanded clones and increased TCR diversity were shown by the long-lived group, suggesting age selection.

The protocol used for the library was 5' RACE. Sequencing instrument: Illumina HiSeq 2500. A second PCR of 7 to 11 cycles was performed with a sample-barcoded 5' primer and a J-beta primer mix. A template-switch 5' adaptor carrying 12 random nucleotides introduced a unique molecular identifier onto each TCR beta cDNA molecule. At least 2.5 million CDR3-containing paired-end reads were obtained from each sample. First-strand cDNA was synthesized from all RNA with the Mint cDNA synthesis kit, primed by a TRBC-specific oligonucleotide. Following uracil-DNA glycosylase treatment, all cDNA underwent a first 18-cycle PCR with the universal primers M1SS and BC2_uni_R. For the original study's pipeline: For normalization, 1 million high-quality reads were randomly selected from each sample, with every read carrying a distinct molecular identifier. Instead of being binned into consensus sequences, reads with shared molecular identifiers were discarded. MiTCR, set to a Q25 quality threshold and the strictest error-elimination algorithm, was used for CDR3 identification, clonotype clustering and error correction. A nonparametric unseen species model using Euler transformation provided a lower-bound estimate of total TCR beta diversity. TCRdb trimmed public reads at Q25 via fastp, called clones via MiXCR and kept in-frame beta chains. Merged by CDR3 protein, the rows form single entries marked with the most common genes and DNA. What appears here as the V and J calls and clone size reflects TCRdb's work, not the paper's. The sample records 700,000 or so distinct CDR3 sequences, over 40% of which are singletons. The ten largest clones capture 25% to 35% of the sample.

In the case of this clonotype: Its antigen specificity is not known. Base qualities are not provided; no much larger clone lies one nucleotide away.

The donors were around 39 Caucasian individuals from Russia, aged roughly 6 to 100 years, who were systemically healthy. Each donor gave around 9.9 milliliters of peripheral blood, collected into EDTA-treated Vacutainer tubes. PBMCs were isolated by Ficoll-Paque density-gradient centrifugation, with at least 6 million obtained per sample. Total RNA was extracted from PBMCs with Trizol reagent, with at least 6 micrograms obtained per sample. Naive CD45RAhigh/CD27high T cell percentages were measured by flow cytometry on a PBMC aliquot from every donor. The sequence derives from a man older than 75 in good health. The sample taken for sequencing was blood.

CDR3 region: CASSPFAGPYNEQFF. DNA sequence: TGTGCCAGTAGTCCCTTTGCGGGGCCGTACAATGAGCAGTTCTTC. The V and J genes are TRBV19 and TRBJ2-1; the D gene is perhaps TRBD2, on 6 matching bases. Reading the germline V gene (reference sequence) gives CDR1 LNHDA and CDR2 SQIVND. Between the V and J ends, shortened by 5 bases and 4 bases respectively, the junction contains 15 bases. Counted from cysteine to phenylalanine, this CDR3 has 15 amino acids. Only CDR3 DNA is held: 45 bases, read in frame from base 1.